The entry below gives a single T cell receptor beta chain sequence along with its context. No antigen is known for it. Per-nucleotide qualities are absent, and no much larger clonotype sits a single base away. This entry comes from a study of blood T cells in healthy people across ages (dated by TCRdb to the mid-2010s). A note on the overall study: In model experiments, roughly one uniquely barcoded TCR beta cDNA molecule per two T cells was captured by template switching. Age-related changes in TCR beta repertoire diversity were measured in the study by deep sequencing normalized with unique cDNA molecular identifiers. To avoid experimental bias, donors of different ages were randomly spread across the sequencing lanes. For two donors (one aged 18 to 30 and one aged 80 or older), the study analyzed two additional independent replicas of 1 million unique cDNA reads from the same blood draw. The donors were divided into four age groups: young (average around 15 years), middle-aged (approximately 42), aged (about 60) and long-lived (about 80). What the authors observed across the whole study: A strong correlation was found between observed TCR beta diversity and the percentage of naive T cells measured by flow cytometry. Since profiling was done on bulk unsorted PBMCs, naive and antigen-experienced compartments could not be conclusively compared. The CMV infection status of donors was not known, potentially confounding age-related changes in expanded clonotypes. As age increased, observed TCR beta diversity per million T cells dropped in a roughly linear way, and a significant reduction was already evident by age 40. Estimates of total diversity from one million sequenced T cells were regarded as lower bounds and underestimates. Compared with the aged group, the long-lived group had more naive CD4+ T cells, fewer expanded clones and increased TCR diversity, a pattern suggesting age selection.

CDR1 and CDR2 are read off the germline V gene (reference sequence) as DFQATT and SNEGSKA. For this chain, trimming is 5 bases at the V end and 3 bases at the J end, and the number of junction bases without a gene match is 4. The CDR3 starts with the cysteine, ends with the phenylalanine, and has 13 residues. The CDR3 DNA has 39 bases and is translated from base 1. Library prep was done by 5' RACE. Sequencing was performed on an Illumina HiSeq 2500. A second PCR of about 7 to 12 cycles was run with a J-beta primer mix and a sample-barcoded 5' primer. A template-switch 5' adaptor carrying 12 random nucleotides introduced a unique molecular identifier onto each TCR beta cDNA molecule. At least 2.5 million CDR3-containing paired-end reads were obtained from each sample. The Mint cDNA synthesis kit, primed by a TRBC-specific oligonucleotide, was used to synthesize first-strand cDNA from all RNA. Following uracil-DNA glycosylase treatment, all cDNA underwent a first 18-cycle PCR with the universal primers M1SS and BC2_uni_R. As for how the authors treated the data: For normalization, 1 million high-quality reads were randomly selected from each sample, with every read carrying a distinct molecular identifier. Instead of being binned into consensus sequences, reads that shared molecular identifiers were thrown out. MiTCR, run with a Q25 quality threshold and the strictest error-elimination algorithm, handled CDR3 identification, clonotype clustering and error correction. Lower-bound total TCR beta diversity was estimated with a nonparametric unseen species model using Euler transformation. In TCRdb, the public reads were trimmed at Q25 with fastp and aligned with MiXCR, with productive beta chains retained. Every entry covers one CDR3 protein and lists the most common genes and DNA from its rows. In this record, the V and J calls reflect TCRdb's handling and not the investigators' own analysis. This sample holds around 1.1 million distinct CDR3 sequences; around two fifths were observed only once. The biggest ten clones account for about an eighth of the sample.

The 39 donors, aged roughly 6 to 90 years, were systemically healthy Caucasian individuals from Russia. Each donor gave ten milliliters of peripheral blood, collected into EDTA-treated Vacutainer tubes. Ficoll-Paque density-gradient centrifugation was used to isolate PBMCs, with at least 6 million obtained per sample. Total RNA, at least 6 micrograms per sample, was extracted from PBMCs with Trizol reagent. For every donor, flow cytometry on a PBMC aliquot measured the percentage of naive CD45RAhigh/CD27high T cells. The chain joins TRBV20-1 to TRBJ2-1, and 7 junction bases match TRBD2. The source material was blood. This clonotype was obtained from a man between 18 and 35 years old in good health. The DNA is as follows: TGCAGTGCTCCGGGGGGTCGCTACAATGAGCAGTTCTTC. This is translated as CSAPGGRYNEQFF.